One sample yielded the 27 T cell receptor beta chains listed below, sequenced in a study of T cells after yellow fever vaccination. TCRdb used MiXCR to reprocess the 5' RACE reads, holding one entry per CDR3 protein. Of hundreds of thousands of distinct CDR3 sequences listed, about 12% are singletons. The sequencing used PBMCs, collected on the day of the yellow fever booster vaccination. These receptors originate from a man younger than 40 who received the YFV17D yellow fever vaccine.

The chain is built from TRBV18 and TRBJ1-2; no clear D. The V gene's germline CDR1 is KGHSH and CDR2 LQKENI. V lost 3 bases and J lost 8, with 19 bases in between. This CDR3 contains 15 residues. CDR3 nucleotides: TGTGCCAGCTCACCCCTGTCGGAATACTCTCGAGGCTACACCTTC. This gives the protein CASSPLSEYSRGYTF.

The chain combines TRBV11-2 with TRBJ2-7, with 14 bases lining up with TRBD2. This CDR3 is built from 18 residues. With 5 bases clipped from V and 0 bases from J, the junction kept 9 bases outside the gene matches. The germline CDR1 and CDR2 sequences are SGHAT and FQNNGV. The CDR3 loop reads CASSPGPGLAGDSYEQYF. The CDR3 region has the DNA TGTGCCAGCAGCCCTGGGCCGGGACTAGCGGGAGACTCCTACGAGCAGTACTTC.

This clonotype was seen more than once but under ten times. The rearrangement uses TRBV20-1 and TRBJ2-7; no firm D call. The CDR3 loop spans 13 amino acids. Trimming shortened V by 7 bases and J by 2 bases, and 15 bases separated the two germline ends. From germline, CDR1 is DFQATT and CDR2 SNEGSKA (reference sequence). The CDR3 sequence: CSVTHSRTYEQYF. CDR3 bases: TGCAGTGTTACCCACTCAAGAACCTACGAGCAGTACTTC.

The V gene is TRBV6-5, the J gene TRBJ2-1; the match to TRBD2 covers 10 bases. This CDR3 region has 15 residues. J lost 8 bases, V lost 0 bases, and 4 bases had no gene match. CDR1 is MNHEY and CDR2 is SVGAGI in the germline V gene. CDR3 bases: TGTGCCAGCAGTTACTCACTAGCGGGAATCTATGAGCAGTTCTTC. Translating gives CASSYSLAGIYEQFF.

This clonotype was counted a few times. The J gene is TRBJ2-1, the V gene TRBV4-3; the D gene is possibly TRBD2 (6 bases). Per germline, CDR1 LGHNA and CDR2 YSLEER. Trimming left V 0 bases short and J 4 bases short, with 10 bases between. This CDR3 is built from 15 residues. DNA for the CDR3: TGCGCCAGCAGCCAAGATCGGAGGGCTTACAATGAGCAGTTCTTC. This gives the protein CASSQDRRAYNEQFF.

This clonotype was seen a few times. The chain links TRBV19 to TRBJ2-3; perhaps TRBD1 as D (5 bases). This CDR3 is built from 15 residues. Trimming pared 3 bases from V and 2 bases from J, leaving 12 bases between. The germline CDR1 and CDR2 sequences are LNHDA and SQIVND (reference sequence). The CDR3 region is CASSIQGTYTDTQYF. The CDR3 nucleotides are TGTGCCAGTAGTATTCAGGGAACCTACACAGATACGCAGTATTTT.

In its sample, this clonotype was seen a few times. V is TRBV2 and J is TRBJ1-1, with D possibly TRBD1 on 6 matching bases. Trimming pared 8 bases from V and 1 base from J, leaving 17 bases between. The CDR3 has 15 amino acids. CDR1 is SNHLY, CDR2 FYNNEI, per germline. CDR3 in amino acids: CASLAQTGPNTEAFF. The DNA for the CDR3 is TGTGCCAGCTTAGCTCAGACAGGTCCGAACACTGAAGCTTTCTTT.

V usage is TRBV6-2 or TRBV6-3 and J usage is TRBJ2-7; D possibly corresponds to TRBD1 (6 bases). V shed 2 bases and J shed 5 bases, with 10 bases lying between them. Germline loops: CDR1 MNHEY, CDR2 SVGEGT. This CDR3 is 13 amino acids long. CDR3 loop: CASSYTGNHEQYF. The CDR3 DNA follows: TGTGCCAGCAGTTACACAGGGAACCACGAGCAGTACTTC.

This clonotype was counted between two and nine times. The CDR3 bases are TGTGCCAGCACTATTATTGCAGGGTCGGCAAGGGGAGATACGCAGTATTTT. Protein: CASTIIAGSARGDTQYF. The chain combines TRBV7-2 with TRBJ2-3; a weak D match, TRBD1 (5 bases). The CDR3 totals 17 residues. V lost 7 bases and J 5 bases, leaving 25 bases between the germline ends. Germline assignment: CDR1 SGHTA and CDR2 FQGNSA.

This clonotype has just a few counts. The V call is TRBV18, the J call TRBJ2-7; 12 bases line up with TRBD1. Germline values: CDR1 KGHSH, CDR2 LQKENI. The length of the CDR3 is 15 residues. V was clipped by 4 bases and J by 6 bases; unmatched bases: 7. The CDR3 spells CASSLWDRGRGEQYF. The DNA of the CDR3 is TGTGCCAGCTCACTCTGGGACAGGGGGCGCGGCGAGCAGTACTTC.

The CDR3 DNA follows: TGTGCCAGCAACGGGGGACTAGCGCCTAGGGATACGCAGTATTTT. Its translation is CASNGGLAPRDTQYF. The chain carries TRBV28 and TRBJ2-3; TRBD2 matches 10 bases. V lost 7 bases to trimming and J lost 6 bases; unmatched junction nucleotides: 10. This CDR3 has 15 amino acids. CDR1 is MDHEN, CDR2 SYDVKM, per germline. Variable domain in full (rest from reference TRBV28 and TRBJ2-3): DVKVTQSSRYLVKRTGEKVFLECVQDMDHENMFWYRQDPGLGLRLIYFSYDVKMKEKGDIPEGYSVSREKKERFSLILESASTNQTSMYLCASNGGLAPRDTQYFGPGTRLTVL.

This sequence joins TRBV15 and TRBJ2-1; D call uncertain. Germline CDR1 LNHNV, CDR2 YYDKDF (reference sequence). The V and J ends lost 6 bases and 4 bases respectively, with 16 bases between them. The CDR3 length is 15 residues. This CDR3 is CATSGKVGSYNEQFF. The CDR3 DNA reads as TGTGCCACCAGTGGGAAAGTGGGCTCTTACAATGAGCAGTTCTTC. Full variable domain (rest looked up from reference TRBV15 and TRBJ2-1): DAMVIQNPRYQVTQFGKPVTLSCSQTLNHNVMYWYQQKSSQAPKLLFHYYDKDFNNEADTPDNFQSRRPNTSFCFLDIRSPGLGDTAMYLCATSGKVGSYNEQFFGPGTRLTVL.

V and J are TRBV6-1 and TRBJ1-5; D remains unclear. The germline V gene has CDR1 MNHNS and CDR2 SASEGT. Trimming left V 7 bases short and J 0 bases short, with 13 bases between. The length of the CDR3 is 15 residues. The CDR3 protein is CASILTGDSNQPQHF. The CDR3 nucleotides are TGTGCCAGCATCCTTACTGGAGATAGCAATCAGCCCCAGCATTTT.

This clonotype was seen a few times. The rearrangement links TRBV20-1 to TRBJ1-2; D gene uncertain. Trimming cost V 0 bases and J 7 bases, with 15 bases left between them. The CDR3 is 14 residues long. The V gene's germline CDR1 is DFQATT and CDR2 SNEGSKA (reference sequence). Written as DNA, the CDR3 is TGCAGTGCTAGAGAGGGAGGGTCGGGTGGTGGCTACACCTTC. This encodes CSAREGGSGGGYTF.

The chain employs TRBV7-6 and TRBJ2-1; 9 bases line up with TRBD2. This CDR3 is built from 16 residues. Germline values: CDR1 SGHVS, CDR2 FNYEAQ. After removal of 1 base from V and 11 bases from J, the junction contained 12 bases not matched to a gene. DNA for the CDR3: TGTGCCAGCAGCTTAGGCGGGCTAGCGGGAAGGTTAAAGCAGTTCTTC. Encoded protein: CASSLGGLAGRLKQFF.

This clonotype was seen at least ten times. The chain couples TRBV3-1 to TRBJ2-7; D is unclear. This CDR3 region has 11 residues. Germline V CDR1 and CDR2: LGHDT, YNNKEL (reference sequence). V dropped 0 bases and J dropped 7 bases, with 4 bases sitting between them. CDR3 protein: CASSQEREQYF. CDR3 nucleotide sequence: TGTGCCAGCAGCCAAGAGAGGGAGCAGTACTTC.

This clonotype was counted only a few times. The chain has TRBV11-2 and TRBJ2-3, with 8 bases aligning to TRBD2. The CDR3 loop spans 16 amino acids. The V gene's germline CDR1 is SGHAT and CDR2 FQNNGV. The V gene end was trimmed by 1 base and the J gene end by 5 bases; junction bases not matched to a gene: 8. The CDR3 region has the DNA TGTGCCAGCAGCTTAGGTCCAGCGGGAGTACGAGATACGCAGTATTTT. Translated, it gives CASSLGPAGVRDTQYF.

A few counts support this clonotype. The V gene is TRBV7-9, the J gene TRBJ2-5; 9 nucleotides line up with TRBD2. In germline, CDR1 is SEHNR, CDR2 FQNEAQ (reference sequence). The CDR3 has 14 amino acids. The V and J ends lost 5 bases and 5 bases, in that order; junction bases with no gene match: 6. The CDR3 nucleotides read TGTGCCAGCAGCCGTAACGCGGGGGGGGAGACCCAGTACTTC. Its protein product is CASSRNAGGETQYF.

There are a few counts of this clonotype. The chain is built from TRBV5-1 and TRBJ2-2; 9 positions agree with TRBD1. The V segment lost 1 base and the J segment 5 bases; nucleotides outside the gene matches: 9. CDR3 size: 17 residues. Per the germline V gene, CDR1 is SGHRS and CDR2 is YFSETQ. DNA for the CDR3: TGCGCCAGCAGCTTGAGTGGGACAGGGCGAGGGACCGGGGAGCTGTTTTTT. The encoded protein is CASSLSGTGRGTGELFF.

The sample holds a few counts of this clonotype. The chain links TRBV6-5 to TRBJ2-2; 8 bases match TRBD2. Germline CDR1 and CDR2: MNHEY and SVGAGI. The CDR3 has 16 residues. V shed 1 base, J shed 4 bases, and the junction held 5 bases outside the gene matches. CDR3 in DNA: TGTGCCAGCAGTTACTTAGGGCTAGCGGGCACCGGGGAGCTGTTTTTT. Translation gives CASSYLGLAGTGELFF.

Only a few counts were recorded for this clonotype. V usage is TRBV29-1 and J usage is TRBJ2-2, with TRBD1 matching over 7 bases. CDR1 is SQVTM, CDR2 ANQGSEA, per germline. With 4 bases clipped from V and 6 bases from J, the junction kept 5 bases outside the gene matches. This CDR3 spans 13 amino acids. Here the CDR3 DNA reads TGCAGCGTTGGATCTCAGGGGGCCGGGGAGCTGTTTTTT. This sequence encodes CSVGSQGAGELFF.

J is TRBJ1-2 and V is TRBV3-1; D is undetermined. Between the trimmed V and J ends, which lost 4 bases and 4 bases, there was a span of 10 bases. Germline lookup yields CDR1 LGHDT and CDR2 YNNKEL (reference sequence). This CDR3 is 13 amino acids long. The CDR3 DNA is TGTGCCAGCAGCCCGCGTGAGGTCTATGGCTACACCTTC. Translated: CASSPREVYGYTF. Filled out from reference TRBV3-1 and TRBJ1-2, the complete variable domain reads DTAVSQTPKYLVTQMGNDKSIKCEQNLGHDTMYWYKQDSKKFLKIMFSYNNKELIINETVPNRFSPKSPDKAHLNLHINSLELGDSAVYFCASSPREVYGYTFGSGTRLTVV.

The V and J genes are TRBV27 and TRBJ2-1, with 10 bases matching TRBD2. V dropped 5 bases and J dropped 8; count of bases not matched to a gene: 9. The CDR3 totals 15 residues. From germline, CDR1 is MNHEY and CDR2 SMNVEV (reference sequence). CDR3 coding DNA: TGTGCCAGCAGTCCGGCTAGCGGGAGAGGGGATGAGCAGTTCTTC. This sequence encodes CASSPASGRGDEQFF.

The chain has TRBV5-1 and TRBJ1-6; D is undetermined. Trimming took off 5 bases at V and 7 bases at J, with 7 bases between the two ends. Germline-derived CDR1 and CDR2 are SGHRS and YFSETQ. The CDR3 length is 12 residues. The CDR3 bases are TGCGCCAGCAGTCGGGAGAATTCACCCCTCCACTTT. The encoded protein is CASSRENSPLHF.

This clonotype was seen a few times. The chain combines TRBV12-3 or TRBV12-4 with TRBJ1-6, with a possible D match to TRBD1 (6 bases). The V and J ends lost 6 bases and 5 bases respectively, with 14 bases between them. This CDR3 contains 15 residues. DNA of the CDR3: TGTGCCAGCAGATTGGGACAACTTAATAATTCACCCCTCCACTTT. Amino acids: CASRLGQLNNSPLHF.

This clonotype came up a few times. The CDR3 region is CASSLLGGTTNEKLFF. The CDR3 nucleotides are TGTGCCAGCAGCCTACTGGGGGGGACCACTAATGAAAAACTGTTTTTT. The chain uses TRBV7-2 and TRBJ1-4; D possibly corresponds to TRBD1 (5 bases). The CDR3 loop spans 16 amino acids. Trimming took off 5 bases at V and 2 bases at J, with 15 bases between the two ends. Germline V gene data show CDR1 as SGHTA and CDR2 as FQGNSA.

This clonotype was counted between two and nine times. The J gene is TRBJ1-4, the V gene TRBV15, with TRBD1 matching over 8 bases. This CDR3 has 13 residues. Germline assignment: CDR1 LNHNV and CDR2 YYDKDF (reference sequence). Germline trimming cut 6 bases from V and 5 bases from J; bases unmatched to any gene: 2. CDR3 DNA: TGTGCCACCAGGAGGACAGGGAATGAAAAACTGTTTTTT. Translation: CATRRTGNEKLFF.